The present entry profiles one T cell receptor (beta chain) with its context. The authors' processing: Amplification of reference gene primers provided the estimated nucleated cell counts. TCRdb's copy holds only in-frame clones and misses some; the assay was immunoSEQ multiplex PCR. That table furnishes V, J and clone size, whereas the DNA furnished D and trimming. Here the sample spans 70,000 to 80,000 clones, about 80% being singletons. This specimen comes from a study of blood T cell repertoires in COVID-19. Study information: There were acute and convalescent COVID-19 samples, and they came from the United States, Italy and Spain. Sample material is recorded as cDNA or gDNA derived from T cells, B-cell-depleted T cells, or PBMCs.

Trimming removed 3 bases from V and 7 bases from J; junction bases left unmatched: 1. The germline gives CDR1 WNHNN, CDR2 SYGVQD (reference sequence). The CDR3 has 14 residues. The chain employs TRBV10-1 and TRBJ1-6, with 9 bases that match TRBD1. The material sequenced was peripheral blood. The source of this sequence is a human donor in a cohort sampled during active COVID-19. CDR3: CASSEGTGNSPLHF. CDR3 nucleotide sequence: TGCGCCAGCAGTGAAGGGACAGGGAATTCACCCCTCCACTTT.